This T cell receptor beta chain was observed in a study of blood T cell repertoires in COVID-19. This CDR3 comprises 15 residues. Germline assignment: CDR1 LNHDA and CDR2 SQIVND (reference sequence). Deletions cut 2 bases from V and 10 bases from J, with 17 bases between. Using immunoSEQ multiplex PCR, the repertoire was profiled, and TCRdb retains in-frame clones only, with some absent. The table has 70,000 to 100,000 clones, around 75% seen once. The chain couples TRBV19 to TRBJ1-4; TRBD1 is a possible D gene (6 bases). The TCR originated in a woman aged 50 to 60 with acute or convalescent COVID-19. The sequenced sample consisted of peripheral blood. The CDR3: CASSIRQGGERKLFF. CDR3 bases: TGTGCCAGTAGTATACGGCAAGGGGGAGAGAGAAAACTGTTTTTT.